The 21 T cell receptor beta chains presented below share a single source sample, sequenced in a study of molecular identifiers for immune sequencing clone quantification (dated by TCRdb to the late 2010s). The protocol used for the library was PCR. TCRdb names Illumina HiSeq 4000 as the instrument used. The public sequencing data were trimmed at Q25 with fastp and processed into clonotypes with MiXCR by TCRdb, which kept only in-frame beta chains. Rows with one shared CDR3 protein collapse into an entry with the most common genes and DNA. The sample yields about 640,000 distinct CDR3 sequences; about 20% were counted once. Around 0.9% of the sample is taken by the ten largest. The specimen sequenced was naive CD8+ T cells from blood, with Jurkat cell RNA spiked in. What this sample's cell subset or site label stands for: FACS-sorted CD8+CD4-CCR7+CD45RA+ naive T cells. These receptors were taken from a human donor in good health. Some libraries in this study had Jurkat cell RNA spiked in.

This clonotype showed up just a few times. J is TRBJ2-1 and V is TRBV29-1, with TRBD2 matching over 12 bases. Germline V gives CDR1 SQVTM, CDR2 ANQGSEA. This CDR3 contains 18 residues. After removal of 7 bases from V and 0 bases from J, the junction contained 13 bases not matched to a gene. DNA for the CDR3: TGCAGCGCCAACGATCGGACTAGCGGGATGAGCTCCTACAATGAGCAGTTCTTC. Its translation: CSANDRTSGMSSYNEQFF.

This clonotype was found many times. V usage is TRBV28 and J usage is TRBJ1-1; D is ambiguous. Germline V CDR1 and CDR2: MDHEN, SYDVKM. V was trimmed by 8 bases and J by 1 base, leaving 5 bases between them. The length of the CDR3 is 11 residues. The CDR3 region is CASSWNTEAFF. DNA for the CDR3: TGTGCCAGCTCCTGGAACACTGAAGCTTTCTTT.

This clonotype was counted many times. The chain couples TRBV12-3 or TRBV12-4 to TRBJ1-1; D gene ambiguous. The CDR3 spans 17 residues. Trimming pared 5 bases from V and 7 bases from J, leaving 26 bases between. The CDR3 DNA reads TGTGCCAGCAGTCACTTACGCGACACCGCAAGGCTAGGTGAAGCTTTCTTT. Its translation: CASSHLRDTARLGEAFF.

Many counts were recorded for this clonotype. J is TRBJ1-2 and V is TRBV4-1; D is possibly TRBD1 (6 bases). Per the germline V gene, CDR1 is MGHRA and CDR2 is YSYEKL. The CDR3 extends over 15 amino acids. V was clipped by 0 bases and J by 3 bases, with 11 bases between them. The CDR3 protein is CASSQDSRTDYGYTF. DNA for the CDR3: TGCGCCAGCAGCCAAGATTCTAGGACAGACTATGGCTACACCTTC.

Turning to this clonotype: A read error may produce the germline difference seen at one junction end. The chain combines TRBV24-1 with TRBJ2-7; 7 bases agree with TRBD1. The CDR3 consists of 15 residues. The V gene's germline CDR1 is KGHDR and CDR2 SFDVKD. As DNA, the CDR3 is TGTGCCACCTGTGATTTACGAGGGGGCGTCTACGAGCAGTACTTC. As protein: CATCDLRGGVYEQYF.

This clonotype has just a few counts. This sequence joins TRBV19 and TRBJ2-7; 9 bases line up with TRBD2. Germline-derived CDR1 and CDR2 are LNHDA and SQIVND (reference sequence). Unmatched junction bases numbered 8, after V lost 6 bases and J lost 2 bases. This CDR3 has 15 amino acids. The CDR3 nucleotides are TGTGCCAGTAGCCAACTAGCGGGTGACGCCTACGAGCAGTACTTC. Translating gives CASSQLAGDAYEQYF.

This clonotype occurred many times. The V gene is TRBV28, the J gene TRBJ1-5; 7 bases fit TRBD1. Germline CDR1 MDHEN, CDR2 SYDVKM. This CDR3 contains 14 residues. V dropped 3 bases and J dropped 10; count of bases not matched to a gene: 9. CDR3 protein: CASSFVKGAPPQHF. In nucleotides, the CDR3 is TGTGCCAGCAGTTTCGTCAAGGGGGCGCCTCCCCAGCATTTT.

This clonotype has ten or more counts. The CDR3 region is CASSSRTSGTGEQYF. CDR3 bases: TGTGCCAGCAGCTCTAGGACTAGCGGGACCGGTGAGCAGTACTTC. The J gene is TRBJ2-7, the V gene TRBV7-9; 12 nucleotides match TRBD2. This CDR3 comprises 15 residues. Per germline, CDR1 SEHNR and CDR2 FQNEAQ (reference sequence). Unmatched junction bases numbered 8, after V lost 4 bases and J lost 7 bases. The variable domain in full, with the rest retrieved from reference TRBV7-9 and TRBJ2-7, is DTGVSQNPRHKITKRGQNVTFRCDPISEHNRLYWYRQTLGQGPEFLTYFQNEAQLEKSRLLSDRFSAERPKGSFSTLEIQRTEQGDSAMYLCASSSRTSGTGEQYFGPGTRLTVT.

On this clonotype itself: A much larger clone lies a single base off, so this may be a read error. V and J are TRBV6-2 or TRBV6-3 and TRBJ2-7, with D perhaps TRBD2 (6 bases). Germline assignment: CDR1 MNHEY and CDR2 SVGEGT. The CDR3 totals 13 residues. Trimming stripped 3 bases from V and 3 bases from J, with 9 bases between. CDR3 DNA sequence: TGTGCCAGCAGTTATTGGGAGGTCTACGAGCAGTACTTC. Translated, it gives CASSYWEVYEQYF.

This clonotype was seen at least ten times. V usage is TRBV5-4 and J usage is TRBJ2-3; 7 positions agree with TRBD1. CDR1 is SGHNT, CDR2 YYREEE, per germline (reference sequence). This CDR3 is 15 amino acids long. The junction had 7 bases not matched to a gene; V was cut back by 3 bases and J by 3 bases. The CDR3 sequence is CASSSLDRETDTQYF. The DNA of the CDR3 is TGTGCCAGCAGCTCATTAGACAGGGAGACAGATACGCAGTATTTT.

Only one count was recorded for this clonotype. This sequence may be a read error, since a much larger clone differs from it by one base. V usage is TRBV6-5 and J usage is TRBJ1-5, with D hard to call. The last part of the DNA fits TRBJ2-3 better; the J call may be wrong. In germline, CDR1 is MNHEY, CDR2 SVGAGI. This CDR3 has 13 amino acids. The DNA for the CDR3 is TGTGCCAGCAGTCACGACCATAATCAGCCCCAGTATTTT. This translates into CASSHDHNQPQYF.

This clonotype came up many times. The rearrangement joins TRBV28 to TRBJ1-5; D ambiguous. Trimming took 3 bases from V and 1 from J, leaving 10 bases between them. The CDR3 runs to 15 residues. The germline CDR1 and CDR2 sequences are MDHEN and SYDVKM. CDR3 loop: CASSLRAASNQPQHF. The CDR3 DNA reads TGTGCCAGCAGTTTGAGGGCAGCCAGCAATCAGCCCCAGCATTTT.

This clonotype was seen many times. CDR3 sequence reads: CSASIIESYEQYF. For the CDR3, the DNA is TGCAGTGCTAGTATTATCGAAAGCTACGAGCAGTACTTC. The rearrangement links TRBV20-1 to TRBJ2-7; no definite D call. Germline CDR1 DFQATT, CDR2 SNEGSKA (reference sequence). The CDR3 contains 13 residues. The V end lost 3 bases, the J end lost 3 bases, and 12 bases lay between the germline ends.

This clonotype was found many times. V is TRBV4-3 and J is TRBJ2-7, with 10 nucleotides matching TRBD2. Germline CDR1 and CDR2: LGHNA and YSLEER. The V gene end was trimmed by 1 base and the J gene end by 4 bases; junction bases not matched to a gene: 4. This CDR3 is built from 15 residues. The CDR3 protein is CASSQGSSGSYEQYF. CDR3 nucleotides: TGCGCCAGCAGCCAAGGTTCTAGCGGGAGTTACGAGCAGTACTTC.

This clonotype occurred many times. The chain carries TRBV3-1 and TRBJ2-2, with D perhaps TRBD1 (5 bases). The germline V gene has CDR1 LGHDT and CDR2 YNNKEL (reference sequence). This CDR3 spans 17 amino acids. The V and J ends lost 0 bases and 0 bases respectively, with 11 bases between them. CDR3 DNA sequence: TGTGCCAGCAGCCAAGATTCAGGGCTCTCGAACACCGGGGAGCTGTTTTTT. This gives the protein CASSQDSGLSNTGELFF.

J is TRBJ1-2 and V is TRBV7-2; TRBD1 might be the D (5 bases). The V end lost 5 bases, the J end lost 0 bases, and 16 bases lay between the germline ends. The V gene's germline CDR1 is SGHTA and CDR2 FQGNSA. The CDR3 consists of 16 residues. In DNA form, the CDR3 reads TGTGCCAGCAGCCCAACCGCCGGGGGGGCTAACTATGGCTACACCTTC. It encodes CASSPTAGGANYGYTF.

The J gene is TRBJ2-1, the V gene TRBV24-1; 8 nucleotides line up with TRBD1. CDR1 and CDR2 (germline): KGHDR, SFDVKD. After removal of 0 bases from V and 8 bases from J, the junction contained 11 bases not matched to a gene. This CDR3 is 17 amino acids long. CDR3 sequence (DNA): TGTGCCACCAGTGATTTGGTCACAGGGGGGCAAGTGGATGAGCAGTTCTTC. This encodes CATSDLVTGGQVDEQFF.

This clonotype was seen repeatedly, ten times or more. The J gene is TRBJ2-7, the V gene TRBV13; D might be TRBD1 (5 bases). V was shortened by 1 base and J by 2 bases, with 9 bases between the two germline ends. This CDR3 has 14 amino acids. Germline-derived CDR1 and CDR2 are PRHDT and FYEKMQ (reference sequence). CDR3 protein: CASSLAVGPYEQYF. The CDR3 region has the DNA TGTGCCAGCAGCTTAGCGGTGGGGCCCTACGAGCAGTACTTC. Using reference TRBV13 and TRBJ2-7 for the parts outside the CDR3, the full variable domain is AAGVIQSPRHLIKEKRETATLKCYPIPRHDTVYWYQQGPGQDPQFLISFYEKMQSDKGSIPDRFSAQQFSDYHSELNMSSLELGDSALYFCASSLAVGPYEQYFGPGTRLTVT.

This clonotype was seen repeatedly, ten times or more. CDR3 DNA sequence: TGCGCCAGCAGCCAAGACCGCGAACAGCCCTACGAGCAGTACTTC. The encoded protein is CASSQDREQPYEQYF. This chain links TRBV4-1 with TRBJ2-7; D gene unclear. V was pared by 0 bases and J by 2 bases, with 11 bases between. The CDR3 consists of 15 residues. Germline V lookup: CDR1 MGHRA, CDR2 YSYEKL.

This clonotype was seen a few times. This chain connects TRBV28 to TRBJ2-5; D is unresolved. Germline assignment: CDR1 MDHEN and CDR2 SYDVKM. V was clipped by 8 bases and J by 5 bases, with 6 bases between them. The CDR3 spans 10 residues. This chain's CDR3 is CASLGETQYF. CDR3 DNA sequence: TGTGCCAGCCTTGGGGAGACCCAGTACTTC.

This clonotype was seen many times. The chain couples TRBV3-1 to TRBJ2-2, with 9 nucleotides matching TRBD2. Germline assignment: CDR1 LGHDT and CDR2 YNNKEL (reference sequence). V gave up 1 base and J gave up 5 bases; unmatched junction bases: 2. The CDR3 spans 15 residues. The CDR3 DNA is TGTGCCAGCAGCCAAGTCCTAGCGGGAACCGGGGAGCTGTTTTTT. Translating gives CASSQVLAGTGELFF.